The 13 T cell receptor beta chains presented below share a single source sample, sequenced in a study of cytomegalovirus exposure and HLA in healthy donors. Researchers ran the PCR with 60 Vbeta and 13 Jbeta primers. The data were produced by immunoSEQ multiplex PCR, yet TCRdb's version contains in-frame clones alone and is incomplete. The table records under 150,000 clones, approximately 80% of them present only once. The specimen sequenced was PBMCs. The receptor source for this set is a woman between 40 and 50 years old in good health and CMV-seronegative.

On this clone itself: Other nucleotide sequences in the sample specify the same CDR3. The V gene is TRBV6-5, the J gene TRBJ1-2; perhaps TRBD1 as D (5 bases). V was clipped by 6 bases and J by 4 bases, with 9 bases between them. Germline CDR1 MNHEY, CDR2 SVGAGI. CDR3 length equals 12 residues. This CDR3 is CASSAGFYGYTF. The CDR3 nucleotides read TGTGCCAGCAGCGCAGGGTTCTATGGCTACACCTTC.

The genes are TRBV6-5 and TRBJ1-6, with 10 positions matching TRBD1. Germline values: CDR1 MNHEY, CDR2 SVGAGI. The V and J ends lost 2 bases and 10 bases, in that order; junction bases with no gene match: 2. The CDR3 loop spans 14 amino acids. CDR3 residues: CASSYRTGGSPLHF. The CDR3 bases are TGTGCCAGCAGTTACAGGACAGGGGGATCACCCCTCCACTTT.

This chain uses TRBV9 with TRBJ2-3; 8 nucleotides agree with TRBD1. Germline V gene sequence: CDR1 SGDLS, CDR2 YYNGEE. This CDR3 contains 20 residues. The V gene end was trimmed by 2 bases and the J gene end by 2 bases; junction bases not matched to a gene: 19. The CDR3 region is CASSVEPVIGQGRLTDTQYF. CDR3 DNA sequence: TGTGCCAGCAGCGTGGAACCCGTGATAGGACAGGGCCGACTCACAGATACGCAGTATTTT.

CDR3 coding DNA: TGTGCCAGCAGTTTATCGACCGGGGGGGCAGGCGAGCAGTACTTC. Translation gives CASSLSTGGAGEQYF. V usage is TRBV27 and J usage is TRBJ2-7; 8 nucleotides line up with TRBD2. Trimming at V came to 0 bases and at J to 6 bases, leaving 7 bases not matched to a gene. The CDR3 extends over 15 amino acids. Germline V gene lookup returns CDR1 MNHEY and CDR2 SMNVEV (reference sequence).

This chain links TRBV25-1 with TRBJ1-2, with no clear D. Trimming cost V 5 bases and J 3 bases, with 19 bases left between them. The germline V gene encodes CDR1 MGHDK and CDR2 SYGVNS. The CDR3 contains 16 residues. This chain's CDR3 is CASSPPQRGRDYGYTF. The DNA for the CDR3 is TGTGCCAGCAGTCCCCCGCAGAGAGGGAGGGACTATGGCTACACCTTC.

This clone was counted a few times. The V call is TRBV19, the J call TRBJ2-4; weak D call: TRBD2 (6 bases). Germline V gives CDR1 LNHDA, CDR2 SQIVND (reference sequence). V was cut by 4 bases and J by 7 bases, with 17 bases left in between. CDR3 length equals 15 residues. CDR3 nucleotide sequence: TGTGCCAGTAGTACTACCGGGACTGTGGGTAACATTCAGTACTTC. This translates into CASSTTGTVGNIQYF.

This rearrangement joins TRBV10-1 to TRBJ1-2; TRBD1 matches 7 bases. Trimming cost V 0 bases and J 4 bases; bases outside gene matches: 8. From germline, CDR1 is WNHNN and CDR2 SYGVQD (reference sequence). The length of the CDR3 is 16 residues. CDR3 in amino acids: CASSESGAGGIYGYTF. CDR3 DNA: TGCGCCAGCAGTGAGTCAGGAGCAGGGGGAATCTATGGCTACACCTTC.

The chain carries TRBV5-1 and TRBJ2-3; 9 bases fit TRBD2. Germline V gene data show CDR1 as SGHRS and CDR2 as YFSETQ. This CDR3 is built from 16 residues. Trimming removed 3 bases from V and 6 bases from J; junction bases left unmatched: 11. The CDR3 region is CASSSLGSGGPDTQYF. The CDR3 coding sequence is TGCGCCAGCAGCTCCCTAGGGAGCGGGGGGCCGGATACGCAGTATTTT.

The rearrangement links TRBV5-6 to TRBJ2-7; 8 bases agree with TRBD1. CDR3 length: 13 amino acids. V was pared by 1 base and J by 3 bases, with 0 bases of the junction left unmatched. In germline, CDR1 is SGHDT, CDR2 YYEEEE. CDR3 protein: CASSLTGGYEQYF. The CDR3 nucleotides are TGTGCCAGCAGCTTGACAGGGGGCTACGAGCAGTACTTC.

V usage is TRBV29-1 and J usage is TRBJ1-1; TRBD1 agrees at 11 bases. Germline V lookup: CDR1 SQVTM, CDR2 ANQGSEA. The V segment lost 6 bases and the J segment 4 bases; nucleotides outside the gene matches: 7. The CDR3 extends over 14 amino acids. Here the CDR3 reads CSVSGGTGGTEAFF. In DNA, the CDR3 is TGCAGCGTCTCTGGAGGGACAGGGGGCACTGAAGCTTTCTTT.

CDR3 loop: CASSQTTGVEQYF. The CDR3 DNA reads as TGTGCCAGCAGTCAGACGACAGGGGTCGAGCAGTACTTC. The J gene is TRBJ2-7, the V gene TRBV27; 8 bases align to TRBD1. There are 13 residues in the CDR3. Germline CDR1 reads MNHEY; CDR2 reads SMNVEV (reference sequence). The J segment lost 6 bases and the V segment lost 5 bases, leaving 6 bases of the junction unmatched.

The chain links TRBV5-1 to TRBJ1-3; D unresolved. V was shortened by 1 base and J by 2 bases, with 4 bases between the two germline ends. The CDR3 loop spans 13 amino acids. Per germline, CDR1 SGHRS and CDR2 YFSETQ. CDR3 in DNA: TGCGCCAGCAGCTTGCCTGCTGGAAACACCATATATTTT. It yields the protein CASSLPAGNTIYF.

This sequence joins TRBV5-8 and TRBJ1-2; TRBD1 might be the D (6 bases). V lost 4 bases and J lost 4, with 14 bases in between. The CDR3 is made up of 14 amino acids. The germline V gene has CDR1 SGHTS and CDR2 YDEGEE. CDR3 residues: CASSLQTGVYGYTF. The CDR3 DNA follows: TGTGCCAGCAGCCTCCAGACAGGAGTCTATGGCTACACCTTC.